The 16 T cell receptor beta chains in this list originate from one sample, sequenced in a study of regulatory T cells in long-lasting Graves disease. The authors built TCR beta libraries using iRepertoire HTBI primers and Arm-PCR of CDR3 regions. TCRdb used MiXCR to reprocess the multiplex PCR reads, holding one entry per CDR3 protein. The sample lists about 300,000 distinct CDR3 sequences; 15% to 20% were seen once. Described time point: newly diagnosed GD, antithyroid drugs for less than 3 months. RNA isolated from PBMCs was used to make the TCR library. Sequenced material: peripheral blood mononuclear cells (PBMCs), taken at new diagnosis, from a patient treated with antithyroid drugs. Receptors originate from a female donor with Graves disease.

The gene calls are TRBV5-1 and TRBJ1-5; D is unresolved. Per germline, CDR1 SGHRS and CDR2 YFSETQ. CDR3 length equals 14 residues. V was trimmed by 4 bases and J by 6 bases, leaving 14 bases between them. The CDR3 is CASSAGGLGQPQHF. The CDR3 bases are TGCGCCAGCAGCGCGGGAGGGCTTGGTCAGCCCCAGCATTTT.

This clonotype has only one observation. A read error is possible here, since a much larger clone lies one base away. The chain combines TRBV30 with TRBJ2-2; D uncertain. The CDR3 covers 13 residues. Germline V gives CDR1 GTSNPN, CDR2 SVGIG (reference sequence). For the CDR3, the DNA is TGTGTCTGGAGTTCTGGTTTCACCGGGGAGCTGTTTTTT. Protein: CVWSSGFTGELFF.

At least ten counts were recorded for this clonotype. This sequence joins TRBV27 and TRBJ1-2, with a possible D match to TRBD1 (6 bases). Trimming removed 11 bases at V and 4 bases at J, with 20 bases between. The CDR3 is 14 residues long. In germline, CDR1 is MNHEY, CDR2 SMNVEV (reference sequence). The CDR3 region is CASSRPGAGYGYTF. In nucleotides, the CDR3 is TGTGCCTCCTCTCGGCCGGGGGCGGGCTATGGCTACACCTTC.

This sequence joins TRBV6-1 and TRBJ2-5, with TRBD2 matching over 12 bases. CDR1 and CDR2 from the germline V gene are MNHNS and SASEGT. V lost 2 bases, J lost 4 bases, and 8 bases stayed unmatched. The CDR3 contains 17 residues. CDR3 in amino acids: CASSELAGGAQRETQYF. CDR3 bases: TGTGCCAGCAGTGAACTAGCGGGAGGGGCCCAACGAGAGACCCAGTACTTC.

The gene calls are TRBV27 and TRBJ1-5; 9 bases are shared with TRBD1. Germline CDR1 MNHEY, CDR2 SMNVEV (reference sequence). The ends lost 5 bases at V and 9 bases at J; junction bases unmatched: 8. The CDR3 is 14 residues long. DNA for the CDR3: TGTGCCAGCAGTCCACCGGGACAGGGATGGCCCCAGCATTTT. Translation gives CASSPPGQGWPQHF.

Remarks on this clonotype: A junction end diverges from the germline sequence, so it may reflect a read error. The rearrangement joins TRBV20-1 to TRBJ2-3; 7 bases are a match to TRBD2. The better agreement between TRBJ2-5 and the DNA end casts doubt on the J call. Germline V gene data show CDR1 as DFQATT and CDR2 as SNEGSKA (reference sequence). CDR3 size: 14 residues. This CDR3 is CGATSGTTYETQYF. CDR3 sequence (DNA): TGCGGTGCTACGTCCGGGACTACATATGAGACCCAGTACTTC.

As concerns this clonotype: This clone may be a read error of a much larger clone one base away. The DNA is left out, because the CDR3 cannot be placed on it with certainty; the CDR3 is given as TCRdb lists it. The V gene is TRBV27, the J gene TRBJ2-1; TRBD1 is the table's D call and was not checked against the DNA. CDR1 and CDR2 from the germline V gene are MNHEY and SMNVEV (reference sequence). The CDR3 extends over 13 residues, inclusive of both ends. The CDR3 protein is CASSLSGSGRALF.

J is TRBJ2-1 and V is TRBV2, with 10 positions matching TRBD2. The CDR3 is 16 amino acids. Germline V CDR1 and CDR2: SNHLY, FYNNEI. V gave up 10 bases and J gave up 1 base; unmatched junction bases: 10. The CDR3 DNA reads TGTGCCACCAGCAGAGAACTAGCGGGGTCCTACAATGAGCAGTTCTTC. Encoded protein: CATSRELAGSYNEQFF. The full variable domain, rest sourced from reference TRBV2 and TRBJ2-1, is EPEVTQTPSHQVTQMGQEVILRCVPISNHLYFYWYRQILGQKVEFLVSFYNNEISEKSEIFDDQFSVERPDGSNFTLKIRSTKLEDSAMYFCATSRELAGSYNEQFFGPGTRLTVL.

J is TRBJ2-6 and V is TRBV29-1, with a tentative D call TRBD2 (5 bases). The CDR3 has 14 residues. Per the germline V gene, CDR1 is SQVTM and CDR2 is ANQGSEA. V lost 3 bases, J lost 1 base, and 7 bases lay in between. The CDR3 sequence is CSVEGVSGANVLTF. The CDR3 bases are TGCAGCGTTGAGGGAGTATCTGGGGCCAACGTCCTGACTTTC.

This clonotype showed up many times. The chain is built from TRBV30 and TRBJ1-1, with a weak D call TRBD1 (5 bases). CDR3 length: 14 amino acids. The V end lost 0 bases, the J end lost 4 bases, and 12 bases lay between the germline ends. From germline, CDR1 is GTSNPN and CDR2 SVGIG (reference sequence). The CDR3 is CAWSVLQGATEAFF. CDR3 in DNA: TGTGCCTGGAGTGTGTTACAAGGGGCCACTGAAGCTTTCTTT.

This clonotype was seen ten or more times. The V and J genes are TRBV30 and TRBJ2-5; 8 bases agree with TRBD2. The CDR3 has 13 residues. Germline assignment: CDR1 GTSNPN and CDR2 SVGIG (reference sequence). J gave up 5 bases and V 0 bases, and 2 bases lay outside the gene matches. CDR3 residues: CAWSVAGAETQYF. In DNA, the CDR3 is TGTGCCTGGAGTGTAGCGGGGGCGGAGACCCAGTACTTC.

This clonotype appeared many times. This sequence joins TRBV28 and TRBJ1-6, with 7 bases that match TRBD1. The CDR3 extends over 16 amino acids. The germline CDR1 and CDR2 sequences are MDHEN and SYDVKM. V lost 6 bases and J lost 5; bases outside the gene matches: 10. This CDR3 is CASSPLTRGDNSPLHF. DNA of the CDR3: TGTGCCAGCAGCCCGCTGACCAGGGGGGATAATTCACCCCTCCACTTT.

This clonotype was seen a few times. The chain uses TRBV6-1 and TRBJ2-7; no definite D call. Trimming pared 10 bases from V and 0 bases from J, leaving 19 bases between. The germline gives CDR1 MNHNS, CDR2 SASEGT. CDR3 length equals 15 residues. CDR3 sequence (DNA): TGTGCCACCGGAAAGGGCAGCCCGAACTCCTACGAGCAGTACTTC. Translation gives CATGKGSPNSYEQYF.

The V call is TRBV2, the J call TRBJ2-1; D possibly corresponds to TRBD1 (5 bases). Deletions cut 8 bases from V and 8 bases from J, with 16 bases between. The CDR3 covers 13 residues. Germline CDR1 is SNHLY and CDR2 is FYNNEI. Here the CDR3 reads CASDPGSGYEQFF. CDR3 sequence (DNA): TGTGCCAGCGATCCCGGGTCAGGGTATGAGCAGTTCTTC. Full variable domain (rest looked up from reference TRBV2 and TRBJ2-1): EPEVTQTPSHQVTQMGQEVILRCVPISNHLYFYWYRQILGQKVEFLVSFYNNEISEKSEIFDDQFSVERPDGSNFTLKIRSTKLEDSAMYFCASDPGSGYEQFFGPGTRLTVL.

The table lists this clonotype with a count of one. Given a much more abundant clone one base away, this may be a read error. V and J are TRBV9 and TRBJ2-5, with 13 bases matching TRBD2. Germline lookup yields CDR1 SGDLS and CDR2 YYNGEE. Trimming cost V 4 bases and J 11 bases; bases outside gene matches: 17. The CDR3 length is 17 residues. As DNA, the CDR3 is TGTGCCAGCAGCCAAACACTAGCGGGAGGGCCTTACAATGAGCAGTACTTC. Residues: CASSQTLAGGPYNEQYF.

Ten or more counts support this clonotype. The chain is built from TRBV2 and TRBJ2-7; unclear D gene. V was cut by 3 bases and J by 0 bases, with 9 bases left in between. The CDR3 totals 14 residues. From germline, CDR1 is SNHLY and CDR2 FYNNEI. This CDR3 reads CASSDAELSYEQYF. The CDR3 region has the DNA TGTGCCAGCAGTGATGCGGAGCTCTCCTACGAGCAGTACTTC.